Listed below are T cell receptor beta chains from one sample, sequenced in a study of T cells in Graves' hyperthyroidism and ophthalmopathy. Each CDR3 protein is one row after TCRdb ran MiXCR on the multiplex PCR reads. This sample has 550,000 to 700,000 distinct CDR3 sequences; roughly 50% occur once, and the top ten carry 15% to 20%. What was sequenced was peripheral blood or thyroid tissue (not recorded which). Source of these receptors: an adult woman with Graves' disease, either hyperthyroidism or ophthalmopathy (not recorded which). Both conserved end residues are part of each CDR3. Fields, in order: clone size, D gene, J gene, V gene, CDR3 protein, CDR3 DNA. A D gene is named only where the DNA matches it firmly. The listing skips clone size in some rows; elsewhere it reads once, few, many or a size class.

size: .; D: .; J: TRBJ2-2; V: TRBV2; CDR3: CASSGATGELFF; DNA: TGTGCCAGCAGTGGGGCAACCGGGGAGCTGTTTTTT
size: many; D: .; J: TRBJ1-1; V: TRBV25-1; CDR3: CASSEGREDTEAFF; DNA: TGTGCCAGCAGCGAGGGGAGAGAAGACACTGAAGCTTTCTTT
size: many; D: .; J: TRBJ1-5; V: TRBV7-8; CDR3: CASSRGQARPQHF; DNA: TGTGCCAGCAGTCGAGGACAAGCGCGGCCCCAGCATTTT
size: once; D: .; J: TRBJ2-6; V: TRBV19; CDR3: CASSTSGDGANVLTF; DNA: TGTGCCAGTAGTACTTCAGGGGATGGGGCCAACGTCCTGACTTTC
size: .; D: .; J: TRBJ1-4; V: TRBV10-3; CDR3: CASRGETTNEKLFF; DNA: TGTGCCAGCCGAGGGGAAACAACTAATGAAAAACTGTTTTTT
size: .; D: TRBD2; J: TRBJ2-5; V: TRBV29-1; CDR3: CSVVAGTETQYF; DNA: TGCAGCGTTGTAGCGGGGACTGAGACCCAGTACTTC
size: many; D: .; J: TRBJ2-5; V: TRBV4-1; CDR3: CASSPQGFQETQYF; DNA: TGCGCCAGCAGCCCACAGGGATTCCAAGAGACCCAGTACTTC
size: .; D: TRBD1; J: TRBJ1-2; V: TRBV9; CDR3: CASSVGTEGGYTF; DNA: TGTGCCAGCAGCGTCGGGACAGAGGGTGGCTACACCTTC
size: many; D: .; J: TRBJ2-2; V: TRBV7-8; CDR3: CASSPREAEPNTGELFF; DNA: TGTGCCAGCAGCCCCCGGGAAGCGGAGCCGAACACCGGGGAGCTGTTTTTT
size: once; D: .; J: TRBJ2-7; V: TRBV7-8; CDR3: CASSLWRVPYEQYF; DNA: TGTGCCAGCAGCTTATGGCGAGTGCCCTACGAGCAGTACTTC
size: once; D: .; J: TRBJ1-5; V: TRBV10-3; CDR3: CASKAAPTYSNQPQHF; DNA: TGTGCCTCAAAAGCCGCCCCTACATATAGCAATCAGCCCCAGCATTTT
size: .; D: .; J: TRBJ1-1; V: TRBV10-3; CDR3: CAISDDENTEAFF; DNA: TGTGCCATCAGTGATGACGAGAACACTGAAGCTTTCTTT
size: many; D: TRBD1; J: TRBJ1-4; V: TRBV6-6; CDR3: CASRPQGAGNEKLFF; DNA: TGTGCCAGCAGACCCCAGGGGGCGGGTAATGAAAAACTGTTTTTT
size: once; D: TRBD1; J: TRBJ1-3; V: TRBV20-1; CDR3: CSVWDRASGNTIYF; DNA: TGCAGTGTTTGGGACAGGGCTTCTGGAAACACCATATATTTT
size: .; D: TRBD1; J: TRBJ2-7; V: TRBV27; CDR3: CASSPNRGDRVYEQYF; DNA: TGTGCCAGCAGCCCGAATCGGGGGGACAGGGTCTACGAGCAGTACTTC
size: many; D: .; J: TRBJ2-5; V: TRBV7-7; CDR3: CASSRLTRGPETQYF; DNA: TGTGCTAGCAGCCGATTAACCCGGGGACCAGAGACCCAGTACTTC
size: few; D: TRBD1; J: TRBJ1-5; V: TRBV20-1; CDR3: CSATDRGGDQPQHF; DNA: TGCAGTGCCACTGACAGGGGAGGAGATCAGCCCCAGCATTTT
size: many; D: .; J: TRBJ1-1; V: TRBV2; CDR3: CASSEVTGTEAFF; DNA: TGTGCCAGCAGTGAAGTCACGGGCACTGAAGCTTTCTTT
size: .; D: TRBD1; J: TRBJ1-2; V: TRBV7-9; CDR3: CASSLYLGTGAGYTF; DNA: TGTGCCAGCAGCTTGTATTTAGGGACAGGGGCTGGCTACACCTTC
size: few; D: .; J: TRBJ2-7; V: TRBV18; CDR3: CASSPGGSEYEQYF; DNA: TGTGCCAGCTCACCGGGCGGGTCGGAATACGAGCAGTACTTC
size: .; D: TRBD2; J: TRBJ2-7; V: TRBV7-2; CDR3: CASSSPGLAPF; DNA: TGTGCCAGCAGCTCTCCGGGACTAGCGCCTTTC
size: few; D: .; J: TRBJ2-1; V: TRBV7-7; CDR3: CASRGISGSTNEQFF; DNA: TGTGCTAGCAGGGGGATTAGCGGGTCGACCAATGAGCAGTTCTTC
size: many; D: TRBD1; J: TRBJ1-6; V: TRBV6-1; CDR3: CASSEAGWDRASPLHF; DNA: TGTGCCAGCAGTGAAGCAGGCTGGGACAGGGCCTCACCCCTCCACTTT
size: once; D: .; J: TRBJ1-2; V: TRBV2; CDR3: CASSLGTNDGYTF; DNA: TGCGCCAGCAGCCTCGGGACAAACGATGGCTACACCTTC
size: .; D: .; J: TRBJ2-7; V: TRBV7-2; CDR3: CASSPGPIAEQYF; DNA: TGTGCCAGCAGCCCCGGGCCAATAGCCGAGCAGTACTTC
size: many; D: .; J: TRBJ2-7; V: TRBV19; CDR3: CASSQEPYEQYF; DNA: TGTGCCAGTAGTCAGGAGCCCTACGAGCAGTACTTC
size: .; D: .; J: TRBJ1-1; V: TRBV7-2; CDR3: CASSQSTGKGGEAFF; DNA: TGTGCCAGCAGCCAATCCACAGGGAAGGGGGGTGAAGCTTTCTTT
size: .; D: .; J: TRBJ1-2; V: TRBV11-2; CDR3: CASSRETMTVGYTF; DNA: TGTGCCAGCAGCCGCGAGACGATGACTGTTGGCTACACCTTC
size: many; D: .; J: TRBJ1-5; V: TRBV20-1; CDR3: CSARDITGNGNQPQHF; DNA: TGCAGTGCTAGAGATATCACAGGGAATGGCAATCAGCCCCAGCATTTT
size: many; D: .; J: TRBJ2-7; V: TRBV12-3/TRBV12-4; CDR3: CASSLGSRGQREQYF; DNA: TGTGCCAGCAGTTTGGGGTCTCGGGGCCAACGAGAGCAGTACTTC
size: many; D: .; J: TRBJ2-2; V: TRBV5-6; CDR3: CASTFWESGDTGELFF; DNA: TGTGCCAGCACCTTTTGGGAGAGTGGGGACACCGGGGAGCTGTTTTTT
size: .; D: .; J: TRBJ1-4; V: TRBV7-9; CDR3: CASSSGTAKKLFF; DNA: TGTGCCAGCAGCTCGGGGACCGCAAAAAAACTGTTTTTT
size: many; D: .; J: TRBJ1-2; V: TRBV27; CDR3: CASSLGAGAGYTF; DNA: TGTGCCAGCAGTTTAGGGGCCGGTGCTGGCTACACCTTC
size: many; D: TRBD2; J: TRBJ2-7; V: TRBV5-8; CDR3: CASSLVAGGRHEQYF; DNA: TGTGCCAGCAGCTTGGTAGCGGGAGGGCGCCACGAGCAGTACTTC
size: .; D: .; J: TRBJ1-5; V: TRBV10-3; CDR3: CAISDLGRLQPQHF; DNA: TGTGCCATCAGTGATCTGGGCAGGCTGCAGCCCCAGCATTTT
size: .; D: .; J: TRBJ1-2; V: TRBV9; CDR3: CASSVGGVDYGYTF; DNA: TGTGCCAGCAGCGTAGGTGGGGTAGACTATGGCTACACCTTC
size: .; D: TRBD1; J: TRBJ1-6; V: TRBV5-7; CDR3: CASSSGGGRSYNSPLHF; DNA: TGTGCCAGCAGCTCAGGGGGGGGACGGTCCTATAATTCACCCCTCCACTTT
size: many; D: TRBD1; J: TRBJ2-2; V: TRBV5-1; CDR3: CASTTGEMSGELFF; DNA: TGCGCCAGCACCACAGGGGAGATGTCCGGGGAGCTGTTTTTT
size: .; D: .; J: TRBJ2-5; V: TRBV7-9; CDR3: CASSLGGGPQYF; DNA: TGTGCCAGCAGCTTAGGTGGCGGTCCGCAGTACTTC
size: many; D: .; J: TRBJ2-5; V: TRBV9; CDR3: CASSPNGGPQETQYF; DNA: TGTGCCAGCAGCCCTAATGGGGGACCACAAGAGACCCAGTACTTC
size: once; D: .; J: TRBJ1-6; V: TRBV9; CDR3: CASSQATGSSPLHF; DNA: TGCGCCAGCAGCCAAGCTACAGGGTCTTCACCCCTCCACTTT
size: many; D: TRBD2; J: TRBJ2-7; V: TRBV10-2; CDR3: CASSVWTSGRNSYEQYF; DNA: TGCGCCAGCAGTGTTTGGACTAGCGGGAGGAACTCCTACGAGCAGTACTTC
size: many; D: .; J: TRBJ2-5; V: TRBV20-1; CDR3: CSANLGGVQETQYF; DNA: TGCAGTGCTAACCTCGGGGGAGTTCAAGAGACCCAGTACTTC